These 4 T cell receptor beta chains originate from one sample sequenced in a study of cytomegalovirus exposure and HLA in healthy donors. A multiplex PCR was run with 60 Vbeta primers and 13 Jbeta primers. Clones were sequenced by immunoSEQ multiplex PCR, and TCRdb holds only the in-frame ones, with some missing. Of about 170,000 clones in the sample, 55% to 75% were seen once. The specimen was PBMCs. The origin of the receptors is a human donor in good health.

V is TRBV10-3 and J is TRBJ2-3, with a possible D match to TRBD2 (6 bases). With 7 bases removed from V and 0 bases from J, the gap between germline ends came to 23 bases. Germline CDR1 ENHRY, CDR2 SYGVKD. This CDR3 has 18 residues. CDR3 protein: CAINPSPGLGASTDTQYF. Written as DNA, the CDR3 is TGTGCCATCAATCCTTCTCCGGGACTGGGCGCTAGCACAGATACGCAGTATTTT.

The chain links TRBV7-2 to TRBJ2-7; 8 nucleotides line up with TRBD1. The V segment lost 5 bases and the J segment 3 bases; nucleotides outside the gene matches: 9. CDR1 and CDR2 from the germline V gene are SGHTA and FQGNSA. The CDR3 sequence is 15 residues long. CDR3 bases: TGTGCCAGCAGCACACAGACAGGGGTAAGCTACGAGCAGTACTTC. It codes for CASSTQTGVSYEQYF.

The chain combines TRBV5-1 with TRBJ1-4; TRBD1 agrees at 11 bases. V lost 5 bases, J lost 7 bases, and 10 bases stayed unmatched. In germline, CDR1 is SGHRS, CDR2 YFSETQ. The CDR3 runs to 16 residues. CDR3 protein: CASRPDSGTGGEKLFF. The CDR3, as DNA: TGCGCCAGCAGGCCGGATAGCGGGACAGGGGGTGAAAAACTGTTTTTT.

This clone has only one observation. This chain links TRBV7-2 with TRBJ2-1; 8 bases match TRBD1. CDR3 length: 15 amino acids. Germline CDR1 reads SGHTA; CDR2 reads FQGNSA. The J segment lost 6 bases and the V segment lost 2 bases, leaving 6 bases of the junction unmatched. CDR3: CASSLLVTGVNEQFF. The CDR3 nucleotides read TGTGCCAGCAGCTTACTGGTGACAGGGGTCAATGAGCAGTTCTTC.